Described below is a single T cell receptor (beta chain) sequence and its context. Its antigen is unknown. Base quality data are lacking; no much larger clone is found one base away. These data come from a study of human T cells and chemical hapten exposure (dated by TCRdb to the early 2020s). Study-level background: The libraries were sequenced as a pool, and the TCR yield per sample differed mostly because of small variations in library volumes within the pool. This study followed changes in the peripheral blood TCR repertoire in vivo during primary and secondary sensitization of alopecia patients to the hapten diphenylcyclopropenone (DPC). Both TCR alpha and TCR beta chains were sequenced from each blood RNA sample. The research as a whole found: After repeated subsampling, changes were observed in the strength of the expansion versus patch-test correlation and in the threshold at which the correlation became significant. DPC sensitization did not change how many TCRs were above 1 in 1000 frequency, and no evidence was found of alterations in global repertoire structure.

Total RNA was extracted from unfractionated whole blood collected in Tempus Blood RNA tubes. A handful of healthy volunteers acted as controls for TCR sequencing and had blood drawn at day 0, 2 weeks and 6 weeks. Libraries were made using 5' RACE. The sequencing machine was an Illumina MiSeq. Library preparation attached unique molecular identifiers to individual cDNA molecules for quantitative, reproducible TCR counting. Per the authors' processing: Samples had a median of about 96,000 TCRs, with a range from roughly 23,224 to 700,000. V, J and CDR3 annotation of the TCR reads was carried out using the Decombinator software suite. To make PS versus PT1 abundance plots, every sample was subsampled to the same number of TCRs (28,000). TCRs were defined as expanded if absent before sensitization and observed at least eight times at the 2-week time point. TCRdb cleaned the public reads at Q25 with fastp, built clones with MiXCR and kept in-frame beta chains. Entries that share a CDR3 protein sequence are merged under the most common genes and DNA. V and J calls and clone size were set by TCRdb, not the authors. For this sample the table gives under 150,000 distinct CDR3 sequences, of which roughly 19% were detected only once. Around 2.8% of the sample is in the top ten clones.

Trimming takes 10 bases from V and 6 bases from J, and the germline ends sit 13 bases apart. CDR1 and CDR2 (ENHRY, SYGVKD) derive from the germline V gene. From the cysteine up to the phenylalanine, the CDR3 has a length of 13 residues. Only the CDR3 part of the read is kept: 39 bases, read in frame from the first base. Recombination connected TRBV10-3 to TRBJ1-6; perhaps TRBD1 is the D gene, with 6 bases matching. This clonotype originated in a human donor in good health. The CDR3 has the sequence CATSGQSNSPLHF. DNA sequence: TGTGCCACTTCCGGACAGAGTAATTCACCCCTCCACTTT.